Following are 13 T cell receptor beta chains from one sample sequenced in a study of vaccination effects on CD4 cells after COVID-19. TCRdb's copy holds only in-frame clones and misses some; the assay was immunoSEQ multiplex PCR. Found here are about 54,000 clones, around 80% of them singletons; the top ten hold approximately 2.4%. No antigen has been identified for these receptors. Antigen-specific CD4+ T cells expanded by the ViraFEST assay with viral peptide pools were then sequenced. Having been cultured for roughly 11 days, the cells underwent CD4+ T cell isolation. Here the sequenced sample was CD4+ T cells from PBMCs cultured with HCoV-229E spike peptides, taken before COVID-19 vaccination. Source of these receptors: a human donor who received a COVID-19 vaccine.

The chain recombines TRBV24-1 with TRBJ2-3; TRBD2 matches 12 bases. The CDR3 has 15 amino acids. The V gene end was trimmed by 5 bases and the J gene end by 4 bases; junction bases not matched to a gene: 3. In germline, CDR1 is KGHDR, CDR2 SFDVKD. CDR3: CATSALAGGPDTQYF. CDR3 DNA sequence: TGTGCCACCAGTGCCCTAGCGGGGGGGCCAGATACGCAGTATTTT.

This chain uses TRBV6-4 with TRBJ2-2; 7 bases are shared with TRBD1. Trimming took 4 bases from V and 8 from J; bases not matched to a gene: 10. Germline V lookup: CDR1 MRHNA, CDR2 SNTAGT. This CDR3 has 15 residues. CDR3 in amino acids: CASSGTPGQKGELFF. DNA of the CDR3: TGTGCCAGCAGTGGAACCCCGGGACAGAAAGGGGAGCTGTTTTTT.

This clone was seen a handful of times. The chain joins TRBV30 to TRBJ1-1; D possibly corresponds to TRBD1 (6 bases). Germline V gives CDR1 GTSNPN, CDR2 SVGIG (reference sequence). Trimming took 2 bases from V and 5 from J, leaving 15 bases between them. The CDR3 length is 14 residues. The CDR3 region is CAWSPPRGYTEAFF. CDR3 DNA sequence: TGTGCCTGGAGTCCTCCCAGGGGATATACTGAAGCTTTCTTT.

The DNA for the CDR3 is TGTGCCACCAGTGATCCATCGATGGTAAATACGCAGTATTTT. Residues: CATSDPSMVNTQYF. The V gene is TRBV24-1, the J gene TRBJ2-3, with unresolved D. Trimming left V 3 bases short and J 7 bases short, with 13 bases between. This CDR3 has 14 amino acids. The V gene's germline CDR1 is KGHDR and CDR2 SFDVKD.

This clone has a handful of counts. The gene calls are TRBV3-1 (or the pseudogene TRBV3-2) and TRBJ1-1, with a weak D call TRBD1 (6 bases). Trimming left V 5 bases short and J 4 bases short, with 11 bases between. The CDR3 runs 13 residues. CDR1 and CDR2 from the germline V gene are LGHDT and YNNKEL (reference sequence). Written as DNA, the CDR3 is TGTGCCAGCAGCAAGGGGGTTCCCACTGAAGCTTTCTTT. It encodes CASSKGVPTEAFF.

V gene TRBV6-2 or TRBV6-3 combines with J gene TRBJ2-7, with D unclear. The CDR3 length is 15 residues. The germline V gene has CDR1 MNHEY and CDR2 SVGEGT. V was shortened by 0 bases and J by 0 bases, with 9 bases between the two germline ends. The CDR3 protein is CASSYSKRSSYEQYV. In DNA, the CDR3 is TGTGCCAGCAGTTACTCGAAACGGAGCTCCTACGAGCAGTACGTC.

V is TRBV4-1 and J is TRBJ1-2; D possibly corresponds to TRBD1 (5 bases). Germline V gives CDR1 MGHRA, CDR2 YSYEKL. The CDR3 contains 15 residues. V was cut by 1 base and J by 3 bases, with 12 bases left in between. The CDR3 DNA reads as TGCGCCAGCAGCCAAGGGGAAGGGGCCCACTATGGCTACACCTTC. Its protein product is CASSQGEGAHYGYTF.

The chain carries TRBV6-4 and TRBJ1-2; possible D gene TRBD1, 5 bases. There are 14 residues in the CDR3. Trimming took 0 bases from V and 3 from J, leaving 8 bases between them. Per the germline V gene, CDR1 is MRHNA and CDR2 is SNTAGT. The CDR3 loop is CASSDSAGHYGYTF. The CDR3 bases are TGTGCCAGCAGTGACTCAGCAGGGCACTATGGCTACACCTTC.

CDR3 in DNA: TGTGCCAGCTCCGAACAGGGCCCTGGGGCCAACGTCCTGACTTTC. Protein product: CASSEQGPGANVLTF. The chain uses TRBV18 and TRBJ2-6; perhaps TRBD1 as D (6 bases). The germline V and J ends were trimmed by 6 bases and 2 bases, with 11 bases remaining between them. Looked up from germline, CDR1 is KGHSH and CDR2 is LQKENI. This CDR3 has 15 residues.

The CDR3 nucleotides read TGTGCCTGGATGCCGAGGGGCCGGGGGGGAGGATACATTCAGTACTTC. It yields the protein CAWMPRGRGGGYIQYF. The chain joins TRBV30 to TRBJ2-4, with 8 bases lining up with TRBD2. Germline V CDR1 and CDR2: GTSNPN, SVGIG (reference sequence). V lost 4 bases, J lost 8 bases, and 16 bases stayed unmatched. The length of the CDR3 is 16 residues.

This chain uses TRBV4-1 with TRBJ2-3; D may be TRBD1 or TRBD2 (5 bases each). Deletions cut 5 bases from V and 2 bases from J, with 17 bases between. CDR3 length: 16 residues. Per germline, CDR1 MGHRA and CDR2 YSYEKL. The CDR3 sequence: CASSSPGRTLTDTQYF. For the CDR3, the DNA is TGCGCCAGCAGCTCTCCGGGACGGACCCTCACAGATACGCAGTATTTT.

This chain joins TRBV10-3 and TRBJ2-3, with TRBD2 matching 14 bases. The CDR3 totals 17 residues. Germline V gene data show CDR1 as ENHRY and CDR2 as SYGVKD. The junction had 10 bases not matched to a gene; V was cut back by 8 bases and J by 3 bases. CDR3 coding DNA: TGTGCCATCTGGGAGGGGACTAGCGGGGGAGTTACAGATACGCAGTATTTT. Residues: CAIWEGTSGGVTDTQYF.

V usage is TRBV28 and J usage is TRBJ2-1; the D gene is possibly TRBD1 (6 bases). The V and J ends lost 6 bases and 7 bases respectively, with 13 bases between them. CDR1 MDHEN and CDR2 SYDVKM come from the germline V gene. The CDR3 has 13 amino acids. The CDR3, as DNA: TGTGCCAGCAGACAGGGTTCGGAAAATGAGCAGTTCTTC. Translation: CASRQGSENEQFF. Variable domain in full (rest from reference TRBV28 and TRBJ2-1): DVKVTQSSRYLVKRTGEKVFLECVQDMDHENMFWYRQDPGLGLRLIYFSYDVKMKEKGDIPEGYSVSREKKERFSLILESASTNQTSMYLCASRQGSENEQFFGPGTRLTVL.